The sample holds a few counts of the clone carrying this T cell receptor beta chain. Its matching antigen is unknown. MiXCR was run by TCRdb on the RACE reads, yielding one entry per CDR3 protein. The sample has some 200,000 distinct CDR3 sequences; approximately 20% are singletons. The data were taken from a study of human T cells and chemical hapten exposure. Study as a whole: Throughout a study of roughly 5.5 months, patients underwent weekly scalp administration of diphenylcyclopropenone doses. Study-wide points: Having alopecia, donors may respond immunologically unlike healthy people. There was a positive correlation between PT1 expanded TCR counts and patch test score. Expanded TCR sets contained significantly more large CDR3 similarity clusters than controls.

Trimming left V 6 bases short and J 9 bases short, with 15 bases between. The CDR3 totals 13 residues. CDR1 and CDR2 (germline): MDHEN, SYDVKM. Time point of the sample: patch test 1, 2 weeks after DPC sensitization. Treatment meaning: therapeutic diphenylcyclopropenone sensitization with weekly scalp DPC. The chain employs TRBV28 and TRBJ2-1, with D possibly being TRBD2 (6 bases). The source material was whole blood, sampled in connection with sensitization to the hapten diphenylcyclopropenone (DPC). This TCR was sampled from a woman aged 45-65 years with alopecia areata. Some clones in this sample may be carry-over from other donors' samples. The CDR3 protein is CASSQYMGGEQFF. DNA for the CDR3: TGTGCCAGCAGCCAGTACATGGGGGGTGAGCAGTTCTTC.